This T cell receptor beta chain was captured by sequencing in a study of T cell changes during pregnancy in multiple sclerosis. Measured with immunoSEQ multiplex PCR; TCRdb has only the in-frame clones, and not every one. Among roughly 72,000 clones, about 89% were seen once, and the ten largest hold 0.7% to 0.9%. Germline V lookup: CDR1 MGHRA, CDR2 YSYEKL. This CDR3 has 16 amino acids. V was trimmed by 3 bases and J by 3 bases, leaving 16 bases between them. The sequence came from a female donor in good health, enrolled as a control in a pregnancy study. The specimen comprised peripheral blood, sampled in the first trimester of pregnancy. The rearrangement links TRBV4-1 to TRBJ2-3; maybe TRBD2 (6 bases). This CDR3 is CASSQYTGRETDTQYF. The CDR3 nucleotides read TGCGCCAGCAGCCAGTACACCGGGAGAGAGACAGATACGCAGTATTTT.